The rows below give T cell receptor beta chains drawn from one sample of a study of identical twins. TCRdb itself ran the 5' RACE reads through MiXCR, one entry per CDR3 protein. The sample lists 570,000 or so distinct CDR3 sequences, 7.5% to 10% occurring once. The same data also went into a second study, on yellow fever vaccine responses in identical twins.

Sequencing was carried out using PBMCs. The receptors derive from a woman aged 18-30 years in good health. Each CDR3 is given with its conserved first and last residue. A D gene is named only where the DNA matches it firmly. Some rows mark clone size as missing; the rest say once, few, many or name a class of expanded clone.

abundance	v_gene	j_gene	d_gene	CDR3aa	CDR3nt
many	TRBV20-1	TRBJ1-5	NA	CSVRGDSNQPQHF	TGCAGTGTACGAGGGGACAGCAATCAGCCCCAGCATTTT
many	TRBV7-2	TRBJ2-2	TRBD1	CASSFRTGATGELFF	TGTGCCAGCAGCTTTCGGACAGGGGCCACCGGGGAGCTGTTTTTT
NA	TRBV6-5	TRBJ2-7	NA	CASSYAGNVYEQYF	TGTGCCAGCAGTTACGCAGGGAATGTATACGAGCAGTACTTC
many	TRBV20-1	TRBJ2-2	NA	CSASQGPGELFF	TGCAGTGCTAGTCAGGGACCCGGGGAGCTGTTTTTT
NA	TRBV5-1	TRBJ2-3	NA	CASSPRSSSTDTQYF	TGCGCCAGCAGCCCCCGCAGCAGTAGCACAGATACGCAGTATTTT
many	TRBV5-1	TRBJ2-7	NA	CASSLEARTYEQYF	TGCGCCAGCAGCTTGGAGGCCAGGACTTACGAGCAGTACTTC
many	TRBV5-1	TRBJ2-1	NA	CASSSGLEYNEQFF	TGCGCCAGCAGCTCGGGACTGGAGTACAATGAGCAGTTCTTC
NA	TRBV20-1	TRBJ2-5	TRBD1	CSARQGIRETQYF	TGCAGTGCCAGACAGGGTATTCGAGAGACCCAGTACTTC
many	TRBV27	TRBJ2-7	TRBD2	CASSLGRLAGAYEQYF	TGTGCCAGCAGTTTAGGGAGACTAGCGGGAGCCTACGAGCAGTACTTC
many	TRBV18	TRBJ2-3	NA	CASSPLPGAGTDTQYF	TGTGCCAGCTCACCACTTCCCGGGGCTGGCACAGATACGCAGTATTTT
many	TRBV12-3/TRBV12-4	TRBJ2-1	TRBD2	CASTAGGRNEQFF	TGTGCCAGCACGGCGGGGGGACGTAATGAGCAGTTCTTC
few	TRBV9	TRBJ2-1	TRBD2	CASSLRTSGDSYNEQFF	TGTGCCAGCAGCCTACGGACTAGCGGGGACTCCTACAATGAGCAGTTCTTC
few	TRBV7-9	TRBJ2-7	NA	CASIGGHEQYF	TGTGCCAGCATTGGGGGCCACGAGCAGTACTTC
many	TRBV6-2/TRBV6-3	TRBJ1-5	TRBD1	CASSYQGGHQPQHF	TGTGCCAGCAGTTACCAGGGGGGGCATCAGCCCCAGCATTTT
NA	TRBV7-6	TRBJ2-1	TRBD2	CASSSLGGGSYNEQFF	TGTGCCAGCAGCTCCCTGGGGGGGGGAAGCTACAATGAGCAGTTCTTC
few	TRBV11-2	TRBJ2-7	TRBD2	CASSLIAGLDRSYEQYF	TGTGCCAGCAGCTTAATAGCGGGACTAGACCGGTCCTACGAGCAGTACTTC
NA	TRBV20-1	TRBJ2-5	TRBD2	CSARGGASGINLETQYF	TGCAGTGCTAGGGGAGGGGCTAGCGGGATCAACCTTGAGACCCAGTACTTC
many	TRBV5-1	TRBJ2-1	NA	CASTPRGSPTIYNEQFF	TGCGCCAGCACTCCCAGAGGGTCCCCCACGATCTACAATGAGCAGTTCTTC
few	TRBV29-1	TRBJ2-3	NA	CSVQTSTSTDTQYF	TGCAGCGTCCAGACAAGCACAAGCACAGATACGCAGTATTTT
NA	TRBV4-2	TRBJ2-1	NA	CASSQDLALEQFF	TGTGCCAGCAGCCAAGATCTCGCTCTTGAGCAGTTCTTC
few	TRBV6-2/TRBV6-3	TRBJ2-2	TRBD2	CASSYGSSGNTGELFF	TGTGCCAGCAGTTACGGCTCTAGCGGGAACACCGGGGAGCTGTTTTTT
few	TRBV28	TRBJ1-1	NA	CASSLVRRTFF	TGTGCCAGCAGTTTGGTGAGGAGGACTTTCTTT
many	TRBV10-2	TRBJ2-1	TRBD1	CASSGWRTGYNEQFF	TGCGCCAGCAGCGGTTGGCGGACAGGGTACAATGAGCAGTTCTTC
NA	TRBV20-1	TRBJ2-5	TRBD2	CSARVFLAGINQETQYF	TGCAGTGCTAGAGTTTTCCTAGCGGGGATTAACCAAGAGACCCAGTACTTC
NA	TRBV5-6	TRBJ2-1	NA	CATLRGDSSYNEQFF	TGTGCCACCTTGAGAGGAGACAGCTCCTACAATGAGCAGTTCTTC
few	TRBV4-2	TRBJ1-2	NA	CASSQGIRVNGYTF	TGTGCCAGCAGCCAAGGAATCAGGGTTAATGGCTACACCTTC
many	TRBV7-2	TRBJ2-7	NA	CASSLAGPTRRGPGLEQYF	TGTGCCAGCAGCTTAGCGGGACCTACGAGGCGGGGGCCGGGGCTCGAGCAGTACTTC
few	TRBV28	TRBJ2-2	NA	CASSLFPAINTGELFF	TGTGCCAGCAGTTTATTTCCAGCGATTAACACCGGGGAGCTGTTTTTT
many	TRBV20-1	TRBJ2-1	NA	CSAAGQIPYNEQFF	TGCAGTGCTGCAGGACAGATCCCTTACAATGAGCAGTTCTTC
NA	TRBV30	TRBJ2-7	TRBD2	CAWRAAGLPYEQYF	TGTGCCTGGAGAGCAGCGGGGTTGCCCTACGAGCAGTACTTC
NA	TRBV7-6	TRBJ2-4	TRBD2	CASSLNPLAGNIQYF	TGTGCCAGCAGCTTAAACCCTTTAGCGGGAAACATTCAGTACTTC
NA	TRBV12-5	TRBJ2-3	TRBD2	CASGSGPGLAGYQGDTQYF	TGTGCTAGTGGTTCCGGTCCGGGACTAGCGGGGTATCAGGGAGATACGCAGTATTTT
many	TRBV6-1	TRBJ2-3	TRBD2	CASSPPFTSGESDTQYF	TGTGCCAGCAGCCCCCCCTTCACTAGCGGGGAATCAGATACGCAGTATTTT
NA	TRBV6-5	TRBJ2-5	NA	CASRLGRRQETQYF	TGTGCCAGCAGACTCGGACGGCGACAAGAGACCCAGTACTTC
few	TRBV7-9	TRBJ2-5	NA	CASSPPGGIYQETQYF	TGTGCCAGCAGCCCCCCCGGGGGTATCTACCAAGAGACCCAGTACTTC
many	TRBV12-3/TRBV12-4	TRBJ2-1	TRBD2	CASSPGGEGSDEQFF	TGTGCCAGCAGCCCCGGGGGGGAGGGGTCCGATGAGCAGTTCTTC